This T cell receptor (beta chain) originates from a study of tumor-infiltrating lymphocytes in localized non-small cell lung cancer. TCRdb's table, derived via immunoSEQ multiplex PCR, lists solely in-frame clones and lacks some. Among about 15,000 clones, roughly two thirds were seen once, and the ten largest hold about 5.6%. V lost 1 base and J lost 5, with 11 bases in between. The germline V gene encodes CDR1 SGHVS and CDR2 FQNEAQ. This CDR3 spans 14 amino acids. This receptor was taken from a human donor with non-small cell lung cancer. The gene calls are TRBV7-8 and TRBJ1-1; D perhaps matches TRBD1 (5 bases). Sample: lung tumor tissue. The CDR3 protein is CASSLVGGWTEAFF. The DNA of the CDR3 is TGTGCCAGCAGCTTAGTGGGGGGATGGACTGAAGCTTTCTTT.